This T cell receptor beta chain was captured in a study of blood T cell repertoires in COVID-19. Across the study: Acute-phase and convalescent COVID-19 samples originated in the United States, Italy and Spain. PBMCs, B-cell-depleted T cells, or T cells provided the cDNA or gDNA that made up the material.

The CDR3 is 11 residues long. CDR1 and CDR2 from the germline V gene are MNHEY and SMNVEV (reference sequence). V was cut by 6 bases and J by 6 bases, with 7 bases left in between. As handled by the study authors: Researchers report that nucleated cell counts were estimated from reference gene primer amplification. Measured with immunoSEQ multiplex PCR; TCRdb has only the in-frame clones, and not every one. That table is the source of V, J and clone size, and D and trimming were worked out from the DNA. The sample has roughly 260,000 clones, less than 85% seen once. The V and J genes are TRBV27 and TRBJ2-3; tentatively, D is TRBD2 (6 bases). Sequenced: peripheral blood. This clonotype was sampled from a woman in her late teens or twenties with acute or convalescent COVID-19. CDR3 nucleotides: TGTGCCAGCAGCCTAGCGGATACGCAGTATTTT. Protein sequence: CASSLADTQYF.